Listed here are 2 T cell receptor beta chains from one sample, sequenced in a study of beta chain features in type 1 diabetes. Findings and caveats of the study: Type 1 diabetes patients had TCRB CDR3s that were shorter (moderately but significantly so) in all four CD4+ subsets.

As every portion of the isolated RNA was reverse transcribed, the sequencing read expressed TCRB transcripts. Measured with immunoSEQ multiplex PCR; TCRdb has only the in-frame clones, and not every one. The data show some 640,000 clones, over 12% seen once. No cognate antigen is known for these TCRs. The sample taken for sequencing was naive CD4+ T cells from blood. The receptors here all came from a man between 18 and 35 years old with type 1 diabetes.

The chain is built from TRBV5-6 and TRBJ2-3, with D perhaps matching TRBD2 (5 bases). This CDR3 is built from 19 residues. From germline, CDR1 is SGHDT and CDR2 YYEEEE. V was shortened by 4 bases and J by 2 bases, with 26 bases between the two germline ends. Here the CDR3 reads CASSPGTKGLGSFTDTQYF. CDR3 DNA sequence: TGTGCCAGCAGCCCCGGCACAAAAGGACTGGGCTCCTTCACAGATACGCAGTATTTT. Based on the CDR3 plus reference TRBV5-6 and TRBJ2-3, the full variable domain is DAGVTQSPTHLIKTRGQQVTLRCSPKSGHDTVSWYQQALGQGPQFIFQYYEEEERQRGNFPDRFSGHQFPNYSSELNVNALLLGDSALYLCASSPGTKGLGSFTDTQYFGPGTRLTVL.

V usage is TRBV4-2 and J usage is TRBJ2-3; D not resolved. Germline-derived CDR1 and CDR2 are LGHNA and YNFKEQ. The V and J ends lost 3 bases and 4 bases respectively, with 8 bases between them. The CDR3 spans 13 residues. CDR3 DNA sequence: TGTGCCAGCAGCCAGGGCCGGTCAGATACGCAGTATTTT. Protein sequence: CASSQGRSDTQYF.